These 9 T cell receptor beta chains share one sample of origin, sequenced in a study of a mutant IDH1 vaccine in newly diagnosed glioma. These receptors' targets are unknown. Clones were sequenced by immunoSEQ multiplex PCR, and TCRdb holds only the in-frame ones, with some missing. The sample includes tens of thousands of clones, just over 70% of them seen just once. Time point reported: week 11, during vaccination. With topical imiquimod, each dose of the vaccine consisted of 300 ug of mutant IDH1 20-mer peptide. Source: peripheral blood mononuclear cells (PBMCs), taken from a glioma patient whose treatment included an IDH1 peptide vaccine. The source of these receptors is a young man with glioma. Some clones in this sample may be carry-over from other donors' samples.

V and J are TRBV18 and TRBJ1-1; D is perhaps TRBD1 (6 bases). The V and J ends lost 0 bases and 0 bases respectively, with 11 bases between them. CDR3 length equals 16 residues. CDR1 and CDR2 from the germline V gene are KGHSH and LQKENI. CDR3 sequence (DNA): TGTGCCAGCTCACCACCCGGGGGCCGGATGAACACTGAAGCTTTCTTT. This translates into CASSPPGGRMNTEAFF.

The V and J genes are TRBV7-2 and TRBJ2-2, with 14 bases fitting TRBD2. The junction had 3 bases not matched to a gene; V was cut back by 1 base and J by 5 bases. CDR1 and CDR2 (germline): SGHTA, FQGNSA. This CDR3 comprises 17 residues. CDR3 bases: TGTGCCAGCAGCTTAGGACTAGCGGGGGGGCGAACCGGGGAGCTGTTTTTT. It codes for CASSLGLAGGRTGELFF.

The chain carries TRBV25-1 and TRBJ1-4; maybe TRBD1 (5 bases). Germline V lookup: CDR1 MGHDK, CDR2 SYGVNS. The CDR3 extends over 13 amino acids. V was clipped by 4 bases and J by 12 bases, with 15 bases between them. The CDR3 here is CASSGGGQRELFF. CDR3 coding DNA: TGTGCCAGCAGTGGGGGCGGGCAACGCGAACTGTTTTTT.

V gene TRBV27 combines with J gene TRBJ2-7; 8 bases agree with TRBD1. V trimming: 10 bases; J trimming: 2 bases; junction bases outside the gene matches: 13. This CDR3 is 15 amino acids long. The germline V gene encodes CDR1 MNHEY and CDR2 SMNVEV (reference sequence). The CDR3 is CATSRTGTKTYEQYF. CDR3 in DNA: TGTGCCACCTCCCGGACAGGGACAAAAACCTACGAGCAGTACTTC.

This clone appeared once. The genes are TRBV6-6 and TRBJ1-4; no firm D call. V shed 5 bases and J shed 8 bases, with 9 bases lying between them. The CDR3 has 12 amino acids. CDR1 is MNHNY, CDR2 SVGAGI, per germline (reference sequence). The CDR3 sequence is CASSRASEKLFF. Written as DNA, the CDR3 is TGTGCCAGCAGTCGGGCCTCAGAAAAACTGTTTTTT.

The chain uses TRBV7-2 and TRBJ1-2; D might be TRBD1 (5 bases). V was shortened by 4 bases and J by 6 bases, with 24 bases between the two germline ends. Germline lookup yields CDR1 SGHTA and CDR2 FQGNSA. There are 17 residues in the CDR3. The CDR3 nucleotides are TGTGCCAGCAGCTCCGACCTGTTTCAGGGCGCGGCCGATGGCTACACCTTC. Translated: CASSSDLFQGAADGYTF.

This sequence joins TRBV15 and TRBJ2-2; D ambiguous. V lost 3 bases and J 2 bases, leaving 7 bases between the germline ends. Germline CDR1 reads LNHNV; CDR2 reads YYDKDF (reference sequence). The CDR3 contains 14 residues. CDR3 coding DNA: TGTGCCACCAGCAGGGGCCAAAACACCGGGGAGCTGTTTTTT. Translating it yields CATSRGQNTGELFF.

This rearrangement joins TRBV2 to TRBJ1-4; tentative D call: TRBD1 (5 bases). The CDR3 has 14 amino acids. V was cut by 6 bases and J by 11 bases, with 19 bases left in between. The germline V gene has CDR1 SNHLY and CDR2 FYNNEI. The CDR3 loop is CASSPDSRRGKLFF. The CDR3 DNA sequence: TGTGCCAGCAGCCCAGACAGTAGGCGAGGGAAACTGTTTTTT. Drawing the rest from reference TRBV2 and TRBJ1-4, the complete variable domain is EPEVTQTPSHQVTQMGQEVILRCVPISNHLYFYWYRQILGQKVEFLVSFYNNEISEKSEIFDDQFSVERPDGSNFTLKIRSTKLEDSAMYFCASSPDSRRGKLFFGSGTQLSVL.

The J gene is TRBJ2-5, the V gene TRBV30; 14 bases are a match to TRBD2. The CDR3 is 17 residues long. Looked up from germline, CDR1 is GTSNPN and CDR2 is SVGIG (reference sequence). V lost 4 bases to trimming and J lost 3 bases; unmatched junction nucleotides: 10. The CDR3 nucleotides are TGTGCCTGGACCCCAGGGTGGACTAGCGGGGGGAAAGAGACCCAGTACTTC. Translated, it gives CAWTPGWTSGGKETQYF.